The rows below give T cell receptor beta chains drawn from one sample of a study of blood T cells in healthy people across ages. TCRdb fed the 5' RACE reads into MiXCR, producing one record per CDR3 protein. The sample holds roughly 800,000 distinct CDR3 sequences, roughly 24% seen once. A further study also used this sample, focusing on T cells of mothers and their children.

Sequenced: blood. The receptors were sampled from a boy between 10 and 17 years old in good health. CDR3s include the opening cysteine and the closing phenylalanine or tryptophan. The D gene is left open where the match is weak. Part of the rows lack a size; the others show once, few, many or a class for expanded clones.

v_call: TRBV12-3/TRBV12-4
d_call: -
clone_size: -
j_call: TRBJ2-3
cdr3_aa: CASSSSTDVQYF
cdr3_nt: TGTGCCAGCAGTTCGAGCACAGATGTGCAGTATTTT

v_call: TRBV18
d_call: -
clone_size: -
j_call: TRBJ2-1
cdr3_aa: CASSPPGEGNEQFF
cdr3_nt: TGTGCCAGCTCACCACCGGGGGAAGGGAATGAGCAGTTCTTC

v_call: TRBV20-1
d_call: -
clone_size: few
j_call: TRBJ1-6
cdr3_aa: CSAIGRRNSPLHF
cdr3_nt: TGCAGTGCTATTGGCCGGAGGAATTCACCCCTCCACTTT

v_call: TRBV12-3/TRBV12-4
d_call: TRBD1
clone_size: few
j_call: TRBJ2-1
cdr3_aa: CASSRRDRESNEQFF
cdr3_nt: TGTGCCAGCAGCAGGAGGGACAGGGAGAGCAATGAGCAGTTCTTC

v_call: TRBV3-1
d_call: -
clone_size: many
j_call: TRBJ2-5
cdr3_aa: CASGEETQYF
cdr3_nt: TGTGCCAGCGGGGAGGAGACCCAGTACTTC

v_call: TRBV12-3/TRBV12-4
d_call: TRBD1
clone_size: -
j_call: TRBJ2-7
cdr3_aa: CASRPTGGEQYF
cdr3_nt: TGTGCCAGCAGACCGACAGGGGGCGAGCAGTACTTC

v_call: TRBV10-3
d_call: TRBD1
clone_size: few
j_call: TRBJ2-2
cdr3_aa: CAISPTGAGELFF
cdr3_nt: TGTGCCATCAGCCCGACAGGGGCCGGGGAGCTGTTTTTT

v_call: TRBV2
d_call: TRBD2
clone_size: few
j_call: TRBJ2-3
cdr3_aa: CASSAGGAGGRPDTQYF
cdr3_nt: TGTGCCAGCAGTGCCGGGGGGGCCGGAGGGCGGCCAGATACGCAGTATTTT

v_call: TRBV6-5
d_call: TRBD1
clone_size: few
j_call: TRBJ2-2
cdr3_aa: CASRQTGVGELFF
cdr3_nt: TGTGCCAGCAGACAGACAGGGGTCGGGGAGCTGTTTTTT

v_call: TRBV11-2
d_call: -
clone_size: -
j_call: TRBJ2-1
cdr3_aa: CAIGKNNEQFF
cdr3_nt: TGTGCCATTGGGAAAAACAATGAGCAGTTCTTC

v_call: TRBV5-1
d_call: -
clone_size: few
j_call: TRBJ2-1
cdr3_aa: CASSLRDPESNEQFF
cdr3_nt: TGCGCCAGCAGCCTCCGGGACCCTGAATCAAATGAGCAGTTCTTC

v_call: TRBV15
d_call: -
clone_size: -
j_call: TRBJ2-5
cdr3_aa: CATSRDRAGATGSPQYF
cdr3_nt: TGTGCCACCAGCAGAGATCGGGCCGGGGCTACAGGTTCGCCCCAGTACTTC

v_call: TRBV9
d_call: TRBD2
clone_size: few
j_call: TRBJ2-2
cdr3_aa: CASSASSGLAGFANTGELFF
cdr3_nt: TGTGCCAGCAGCGCTAGCTCGGGACTAGCGGGGTTCGCGAACACCGGGGAGCTGTTTTTT

v_call: TRBV9
d_call: -
clone_size: -
j_call: TRBJ1-4
cdr3_aa: CASSVGGGWANEKLFF
cdr3_nt: TGTGCCAGCAGCGTAGGAGGGGGATGGGCTAATGAAAAACTGTTTTTT

v_call: TRBV30
d_call: -
clone_size: -
j_call: TRBJ1-1
cdr3_aa: CAWRGGGGTEAFF
cdr3_nt: TGTGCCTGGAGGGGTGGTGGTGGCACTGAAGCTTTCTTT

v_call: TRBV12-3/TRBV12-4
d_call: -
clone_size: -
j_call: TRBJ2-7
cdr3_aa: CASSLGDKAYEQYF
cdr3_nt: TGTGCCAGCAGTTTAGGGGACAAAGCCTACGAGCAGTACTTC

v_call: TRBV12-3/TRBV12-4
d_call: -
clone_size: -
j_call: TRBJ1-1
cdr3_aa: CASSQEEGTEAFF
cdr3_nt: TGTGCCAGCAGTCAAGAGGAGGGCACTGAAGCTTTCTTT

v_call: TRBV12-3/TRBV12-4
d_call: TRBD2
clone_size: once
j_call: TRBJ2-3
cdr3_aa: CASSYLAGTDAQYF
cdr3_nt: TGTGCCAGCAGTTACTTAGCGGGCACAGATGCGCAGTATTTT

v_call: TRBV6-5
d_call: -
clone_size: few
j_call: TRBJ1-6
cdr3_aa: CASSYSTTRRDPNSPLHF
cdr3_nt: TGTGCCAGCAGTTACTCGACTACCCGCAGGGATCCAAATTCACCCCTCCACTTT

v_call: TRBV11-2
d_call: -
clone_size: -
j_call: TRBJ1-4
cdr3_aa: CASSLYGKEKLFF
cdr3_nt: TGTGCCAGCAGCTTATACGGGAAAGAAAAACTGTTTTTT

v_call: TRBV12-3/TRBV12-4
d_call: TRBD2
clone_size: -
j_call: TRBJ2-7
cdr3_aa: CASSWGLATYEQYF
cdr3_nt: TGTGCCAGCAGTTGGGGACTAGCAACCTACGAGCAGTACTTC

v_call: TRBV15
d_call: -
clone_size: few
j_call: TRBJ2-4
cdr3_aa: CATSRARAALGNIQYF
cdr3_nt: TGTGCCACCAGCAGAGCTCGGGCTGCCCTTGGAAACATTCAGTACTTC

v_call: TRBV10-3
d_call: -
clone_size: -
j_call: TRBJ1-2
cdr3_aa: CATRTLAQRYTF
cdr3_nt: TGTGCCACACGGACTTTGGCCCAGCGGTACACCTTC

v_call: TRBV20-1
d_call: TRBD2
clone_size: -
j_call: TRBJ2-2
cdr3_aa: CSASAGGANTGELFF
cdr3_nt: TGCAGTGCTAGCGCGGGGGGAGCGAACACCGGGGAGCTGTTTTTT

v_call: TRBV5-1
d_call: -
clone_size: few
j_call: TRBJ2-2
cdr3_aa: CASSLDGGNTGELFF
cdr3_nt: TGCGCCAGCAGCTTGGACGGGGGTAACACCGGGGAGCTGTTTTTT

v_call: TRBV28
d_call: -
clone_size: -
j_call: TRBJ1-4
cdr3_aa: CVSSRGQGREKLFF
cdr3_nt: TGTGTCAGCAGCCGGGGTCAGGGTCGAGAAAAACTGTTTTTT

v_call: TRBV5-4
d_call: -
clone_size: -
j_call: TRBJ2-5
cdr3_aa: CASSILQGGKTQYF
cdr3_nt: TGTGCCAGCAGCATACTACAGGGGGGGAAGACCCAGTACTTC

v_call: TRBV10-3
d_call: TRBD2
clone_size: -
j_call: TRBJ2-6
cdr3_aa: CAISELAGGRSSGANVLTF
cdr3_nt: TGTGCCATCAGTGAACTAGCGGGGGGCCGGAGCTCTGGGGCCAACGTCCTGACTTTC

v_call: TRBV9
d_call: -
clone_size: -
j_call: TRBJ2-6
cdr3_aa: CASSWGVSGANVLTF
cdr3_nt: TGTGCCAGCAGCTGGGGGGTTTCTGGGGCCAACGTCCTGACTTTC

v_call: TRBV3-1
d_call: -
clone_size: -
j_call: TRBJ1-1
cdr3_aa: CASSQRGPNTEAFF
cdr3_nt: TGTGCCAGCAGCCAACGGGGCCCGAACACTGAAGCTTTCTTT

v_call: TRBV28
d_call: -
clone_size: few
j_call: TRBJ2-5
cdr3_aa: CASSRGGMYQETQYF
cdr3_nt: TGTGCCAGCAGTAGGGGGGGAATGTACCAAGAGACCCAGTACTTC

v_call: TRBV9
d_call: -
clone_size: -
j_call: TRBJ1-2
cdr3_aa: CASSHVEGVNYGYTF
cdr3_nt: TGTGCCAGCAGCCATGTAGAGGGAGTTAACTATGGCTACACCTTC

v_call: TRBV10-3
d_call: TRBD1
clone_size: -
j_call: TRBJ2-5
cdr3_aa: CAISTGGAETQYF
cdr3_nt: TGTGCCATCAGCACAGGGGGCGCGGAGACCCAGTACTTC

v_call: TRBV20-1
d_call: -
clone_size: -
j_call: TRBJ2-7
cdr3_aa: CSALQGYEQYF
cdr3_nt: TGCAGTGCCTTACAGGGCTACGAGCAGTACTTC

v_call: TRBV4-1
d_call: TRBD1
clone_size: few
j_call: TRBJ1-2
cdr3_aa: CASSQDSKGTVYGYTF
cdr3_nt: TGCGCCAGCAGCCAAGATTCTAAGGGGACAGTTTATGGCTACACCTTC

v_call: TRBV20-1
d_call: TRBD2
clone_size: -
j_call: TRBJ2-5
cdr3_aa: CTGTSAYQETQYF
cdr3_nt: TGCACCGGGACTAGCGCGTACCAAGAGACCCAGTACTTC

v_call: TRBV20-1
d_call: -
clone_size: -
j_call: TRBJ1-2
cdr3_aa: CSASAGPRTGNYGYTF
cdr3_nt: TGCAGTGCTAGCGCCGGGCCCCGTACAGGGAACTATGGCTACACCTTC

v_call: TRBV12-3/TRBV12-4
d_call: -
clone_size: -
j_call: TRBJ1-2
cdr3_aa: CAGSWPREGAGYTF
cdr3_nt: TGTGCCGGCAGTTGGCCTCGGGAAGGGGCTGGCTACACCTTC

v_call: TRBV12-3/TRBV12-4
d_call: TRBD1
clone_size: -
j_call: TRBJ2-3
cdr3_aa: CASSLWDRISTDTQYF
cdr3_nt: TGTGCCAGCAGTTTATGGGACAGAATCAGCACAGATACGCAGTATTTT

v_call: TRBV29-1
d_call: -
clone_size: -
j_call: TRBJ2-7
cdr3_aa: CSVSLGGRVFYEQYF
cdr3_nt: TGCAGCGTTTCCCTCGGGGGCAGAGTTTTCTACGAGCAGTACTTC